These 17 T cell receptor beta chains were sequenced from one sample in a study of neoadjuvant anti-PD-1 for oral cavity cancer. Libraries were prepared by immunoSEQ multiplex PCR; TCRdb keeps only in-frame clonotypes and omits some of them. The table lists under 15,000 clones, around 66% of them singletons, with about 2.5% in the top ten. The sample consisted of PBMCs, taken before nivolumab (anti-PD-1) treatment. The source of these receptors is a person aged 35-79 years with oral cavity squamous cell carcinoma.

J is TRBJ1-3 and V is TRBV5-4, with 7 bases aligning to TRBD1. Germline CDR1 and CDR2: SGHNT and YYREEE (reference sequence). The ends lost 5 bases at V and 1 base at J; junction bases unmatched: 3. The CDR3 sequence is 14 residues long. As DNA, the CDR3 is TGTGCCAGCAGTAGACAGGGTTCTGGAAACACCATATATTTT. It yields the protein CASSRQGSGNTIYF.

The chain recombines TRBV5-1 with TRBJ1-1; D remains unclear. V lost 0 bases and J 2 bases, leaving 8 bases between the germline ends. The CDR3 covers 14 residues. Germline V gives CDR1 SGHRS, CDR2 YFSETQ. The CDR3, as DNA: TGCGCCAGCAGCTTGGGGCACGCTAACACTGAAGCTTTCTTT. Its translation is CASSLGHANTEAFF.

This clone was found a few times. The chain links TRBV7-2 to TRBJ1-2; D may be TRBD1 (6 bases). The CDR3 loop spans 13 amino acids. Trimming took off 8 bases at V and 8 bases at J, with 18 bases between the two ends. CDR1 SGHTA and CDR2 FQGNSA come from the germline V gene. In DNA form, the CDR3 reads TGTGCCAGCCTTTCTCCCCCGGGACAAGGCTACACCTTC. Its protein product is CASLSPPGQGYTF.

V usage is TRBV5-1 and J usage is TRBJ2-5, with 8 positions matching TRBD1. V shed 0 bases, J shed 5 bases, and the junction held 9 bases outside the gene matches. Germline V gene lookup returns CDR1 SGHRS and CDR2 YFSETQ. The CDR3 covers 16 residues. The CDR3 nucleotides read TGCGCCAGCAGCTTGGATGGACAGGGAGTGGGGGAGACCCAGTACTTC. It translates to CASSLDGQGVGETQYF.

This chain uses TRBV29-1 with TRBJ2-1; D perhaps matches TRBD1 (6 bases). Trimming cost V 7 bases and J 4 bases, with 11 bases left between them. This CDR3 has 12 residues. Germline values: CDR1 SQVTM, CDR2 ANQGSEA. The CDR3 bases are TGCAGCGCAGAACAGGGTTACAATGAGCAGTTCTTC. Translation: CSAEQGYNEQFF.

This clone has a handful of counts. The rearrangement uses TRBV5-8 and TRBJ1-1; D is uncertain. Trimming stripped 6 bases from V and 4 bases from J, with 13 bases between. This CDR3 comprises 13 residues. Germline CDR1 and CDR2: SGHTS and YDEGEE. In nucleotides, the CDR3 is TGTGCCAGCACTTATCTAGGCTTCACTGAAGCTTTCTTT. Translated, it gives CASTYLGFTEAFF. The full variable domain, rest sourced from reference TRBV5-8 and TRBJ1-1, is EAGVTQSPTHLIKTRGQQATLRCSPISGHTSVYWYQQALGLGLQFLLWYDEGEERNRGNFPPRFSGRQFPNYSSELNVNALELEDSALYLCASTYLGFTEAFFGQGTRLTVV.

The V gene is TRBV6-5, the J gene TRBJ1-2; the D is unclear. The CDR3 runs 14 residues. V shed 4 bases and J shed 2 bases, with 11 bases lying between them. The germline V gene has CDR1 MNHEY and CDR2 SVGAGI. The CDR3 DNA is TGTGCCAGCAGTTTGGACTCGTCGAACTATGGCTACACCTTC. Protein: CASSLDSSNYGYTF.

The V call is TRBV7-8, the J call TRBJ2-2; 7 positions agree with TRBD2. This CDR3 has 14 amino acids. Germline CDR1 reads SGHVS; CDR2 reads FQNEAQ. Unmatched junction bases numbered 8, after V lost 7 bases and J lost 6 bases. CDR3 nucleotides: TGTGCCAGCAAGAGGGACTACCCTCCCGGGGAGCTGTTTTTT. Encoded protein: CASKRDYPPGELFF.

The rearrangement joins TRBV9 to TRBJ2-7; tentatively, D is TRBD2 (6 bases). V was pared by 2 bases and J by 4 bases, with 10 bases between. Germline V gene data show CDR1 as SGDLS and CDR2 as YYNGEE. There are 13 residues in the CDR3. The CDR3 bases are TGTGCCAGCAGCGTGGCGGGATCTTACGAGCAGTACTTC. It yields the protein CASSVAGSYEQYF.

The chain employs TRBV2 and TRBJ2-3; D possibly uses TRBD1 or TRBD2 (7 bases each). The CDR3 contains 15 residues. CDR1 is SNHLY and CDR2 is FYNNEI in the germline V gene. V dropped 7 bases and J dropped 4 bases, with 18 bases sitting between them. The CDR3 nucleotides are TGTGCCAGCATATGGGGAGGGCAGGGGGCAGATACGCAGTATTTT. It encodes CASIWGGQGADTQYF.

This clone has more than one count but fewer than ten. This chain joins TRBV19 and TRBJ1-2; TRBD1 is a possible D gene (5 bases). Trimming stripped 5 bases from V and 0 bases from J, with 13 bases between. The germline V gene encodes CDR1 LNHDA and CDR2 SQIVND (reference sequence). This CDR3 has 15 amino acids. In DNA, the CDR3 is TGTGCCAGTAGTTCCACCCCGACAGCTAACTATGGCTACACCTTC. Encoded protein: CASSSTPTANYGYTF.

The rearrangement joins TRBV7-9 to TRBJ2-3; possibly TRBD2 for D (6 bases). Trimming stripped 4 bases from V and 3 bases from J, with 17 bases between. CDR1 is SEHNR and CDR2 is FQNEAQ in the germline V gene (reference sequence). The CDR3 totals 16 residues. As DNA, the CDR3 is TGTGCCAGCAGCTCGGGAGCGTACAGTGGGACAGATACGCAGTATTTT. Translated, it gives CASSSGAYSGTDTQYF.

This clone was found a few times. The V call is TRBV9, the J call TRBJ1-1; D is unresolved. Germline V gives CDR1 SGDLS, CDR2 YYNGEE. CDR3 length: 13 residues. V dropped 0 bases and J dropped 10 bases, with 13 bases sitting between them. CDR3 region: CASSVARTPPAFF. CDR3 DNA sequence: TGTGCCAGCAGCGTAGCGAGGACCCCACCAGCTTTCTTT.

This chain uses TRBV7-2 with TRBJ1-1; possibly TRBD1 for D (6 bases). CDR1 is SGHTA, CDR2 FQGNSA, per germline. The V and J ends lost 0 bases and 10 bases respectively, with 15 bases between them. The CDR3 is 14 amino acids. CDR3 in amino acids: CASSLANPRGGAFF. The CDR3 DNA reads TGTGCCAGCAGCTTAGCGAATCCGAGAGGGGGAGCTTTCTTT. The full variable domain, with the rest looked up from reference TRBV7-2 and TRBJ1-1, is GAGVSQSPSNKVTEKGKDVELRCDPISGHTALYWYRQSLGQGLEFLIYFQGNSAPDKSGLPSDRFSAERTGGSVSTLTIQRTQQEDSAVYLCASSLANPRGGAFFGQGTRLTVV.

The rearrangement links TRBV5-6 to TRBJ2-2; TRBD2 matches at 7 bases. The J segment lost 4 bases and the V segment lost 4 bases, leaving 10 bases of the junction unmatched. Germline values: CDR1 SGHDT, CDR2 YYEEEE. This CDR3 spans 16 amino acids. The CDR3, as DNA: TGTGCCAGCAGCATCGAGACTAGCAGGAGCACCGGGGAGCTGTTTTTT. Residues: CASSIETSRSTGELFF.

The CDR3: CASSLEPGAQETQYF. CDR3 in DNA: TGTGCCAGCAGCTTGGAACCGGGCGCCCAAGAGACCCAGTACTTC. The chain carries TRBV5-6 and TRBJ2-5; the D is unclear. The CDR3 contains 15 residues. V lost 0 bases, J lost 1 base, and 10 bases lay in between. Germline V gives CDR1 SGHDT, CDR2 YYEEEE. The variable domain in full, with the rest retrieved from reference TRBV5-6 and TRBJ2-5, is DAGVTQSPTHLIKTRGQQVTLRCSPKSGHDTVSWYQQALGQGPQFIFQYYEEEERQRGNFPDRFSGHQFPNYSSELNVNALLLGDSALYLCASSLEPGAQETQYFGPGTRLLVL.

The V call is TRBV28, the J call TRBJ2-7; D not resolved. From germline, CDR1 is MDHEN and CDR2 SYDVKM. This CDR3 is built from 13 residues. Trimming cost V 3 bases and J 2 bases, with 8 bases left between them. The CDR3 DNA reads TGTGCCAGCAGTTTTTTACAGCCCTACGAGCAGTACTTC. The encoded protein is CASSFLQPYEQYF.